Listed below are T cell receptor beta chains from one sample, sequenced in a study of T cells in Graves' hyperthyroidism and ophthalmopathy. Using its own MiXCR run on the multiplex PCR reads, TCRdb lists one record per CDR3 protein. The sample includes about 360,000 distinct CDR3 sequences, about 12% of them seen just once. The sample taken for sequencing was blood. These receptor sequences come from a woman aged 18-30 years with Graves' hyperthyroidism. Both conserved end residues are part of each CDR3. A D gene is named only where the DNA matches it firmly. Size tells how often a clone was seen (once, few, many) or the class of an expanded clone, and some rows leave it out.

.	TRBJ2-1	14	TRBV6-1	few	TGTGCCAGCAGTGAAGGAGGGGGGAGAAGTGAGCAGTTCTTC	CASSEGGGRSEQFF
.	TRBJ2-2	16	TRBV4-1	many	TGCGCCAGCAGCCAAGAAATAACAGCGAACACCGGGGAGCTGTTTTTT	CASSQEITANTGELFF
TRBD2	TRBJ2-1	17	TRBV5-6	many	TGTGCCAGCAGCCATGAGGTGCGGGGGGCGGGTTCGAATGAGCAGTTCTTC	CASSHEVRGAGSNEQFF
TRBD2	TRBJ2-1	16	TRBV11-1	many	TGTGCCAGCAGCTTATGGGGGGGGGGGAGTCTTGATGAGCAGTTCTTC	CASSLWGGGSLDEQFF
TRBD2	TRBJ2-1	15	TRBV12-3/TRBV12-4	many	TGTGCCAGCAACATACTAGCGGGGGGGCCGAATGAGCAGTTCTTC	CASNILAGGPNEQFF
.	TRBJ2-5	15	TRBV25-1	.	TGTGCCAGCAGCTCACGGGTCGGACTACAAGAGACCCAGTACTTC	CASSSRVGLQETQYF
TRBD2	TRBJ2-5	14	TRBV20-1	many	TGCAGTGCTGCCGGGGGGGGGATCCAAGAGACCCAGTACTTC	CSAAGGGIQETQYF
.	TRBJ2-1	16	TRBV4-1	many	TGCGCCAGCAGCCAAGATACGGGAGCCCCCTACAATGAGCAGTTCTTC	CASSQDTGAPYNEQFF
.	TRBJ1-2	12	TRBV29-1	.	TGCAGCGTTGATTGGTCGGGATATGGCTACACCTTC	CSVDWSGYGYTF
TRBD1	TRBJ1-1	14	TRBV3-1	many	TGTGCCAGCAGCCAAGTGTTACAGGGGACTGAAGCTTTCTTT	CASSQVLQGTEAFF
.	TRBJ1-5	12	TRBV12-3/TRBV12-4	many	TGTGCCAGCGGCTCCATACGTCAGCCCCAGCATTTT	CASGSIRQPQHF
.	TRBJ1-2	13	TRBV6-1	few	TGTGCCAGCTGGGTTGAGGGGTCCTATGGCTACACCTTC	CASWVEGSYGYTF
.	TRBJ2-1	12	TRBV13	many	TGTGCCAGCAGGCAGGGGCTCAATGAGCAGTTCTTC	CASRQGLNEQFF
.	TRBJ2-1	16	TRBV5-1	few	TGCGCCAGCAGCGGGGGCCCCGGGCGGGTTGACAATGAGCAGTTCTTC	CASSGGPGRVDNEQFF
.	TRBJ1-2	13	TRBV12-5	.	TGTGCTAGTGGTTCCGGACAGAGTTATGGCTACACCTTC	CASGSGQSYGYTF
TRBD1	TRBJ1-5	15	TRBV6-5	many	TGTGCCAGCAGTTACTCGAGGACAGGGAGTCAGCCCCAGCATTTT	CASSYSRTGSQPQHF
TRBD1	TRBJ2-5	16	TRBV6-1	many	TGTGCCAGCATTACCGGGACAGGGGAGGTTTGGGAGACCCAGTACTTC	CASITGTGEVWETQYF
TRBD1	TRBJ1-2	17	TRBV7-2	many	TGTGCCAGCAGCCCCGGGACAGTGGTTCCATTTTCAGATGGCTACACCTTC	CASSPGTVVPFSDGYTF
.	TRBJ1-1	15	TRBV28	many	TGTGCCAGCAGTTCCCATGACAGACCGAACACTGAAGCTTTCTTT	CASSSHDRPNTEAFF
.	TRBJ1-1	16	TRBV4-3	.	TGCGCCAGCAGCCCTACCGGGGGGAGTCTGAACACTGAAGCTTTCTTT	CASSPTGGSLNTEAFF
.	TRBJ2-7	14	TRBV5-1	few	TGCGCCAGCAGCTTGGTTGCTAGTTCCCACGAGCAGTACTTC	CASSLVASSHEQYF
.	TRBJ2-7	12	TRBV20-1	many	TGCAGTGCACTGTGGGGGTCTAACGAGCAGTACTTC	CSALWGSNEQYF
.	TRBJ2-1	13	TRBV6-2/TRBV6-3	few	TGTGCCAGCAGTTCCCCCCCCCGGGACGCTCAGTTCTTC	CASSSPPRDAQFF
TRBD1	TRBJ1-5	12	TRBV24-1	many	TGTGCCACCAAGGACAGGGGACAGCCCCAGCATTTT	CATKDRGQPQHF
.	TRBJ2-3	16	TRBV9	many	TGTGCCAGCAGCGTAGGTAGCGGTCCTAGCACAGATACGCAGTATTTT	CASSVGSGPSTDTQYF
TRBD2	TRBJ2-3	14	TRBV19	.	TGTGCCAGTAGGTGGACTAGCGGCACAGATACGCAGTATTTT	CASRWTSGTDTQYF
.	TRBJ1-4	14	TRBV5-1	many	TGCGCCAGCAGTGACGGGGCAACTAATGAAAAACTGTTTTTT	CASSDGATNEKLFF
.	TRBJ2-1	13	TRBV6-1	many	TGTGCCAGCAGTGAAATCAAGGGCCCCGGACGGTTCTTC	CASSEIKGPGRFF
TRBD2	TRBJ2-7	15	TRBV7-9	many	TGTGCCAGCAGCTTAGGAGGAGGGACTAGCGTCGAGCAGTACTTC	CASSLGGGTSVEQYF
.	TRBJ1-6	16	TRBV4-3	many	TGCGCCAGCAGCCAAGAGGCTTCCCTCAGAGGTTCACCCCTCCACTTT	CASSQEASLRGSPLHF
TRBD1	TRBJ2-5	16	TRBV5-1	few	TGCGCCAGCAGCTTGGCAGGACAGGGGGCTGTAAAGACCCAGTACTTC	CASSLAGQGAVKTQYF
.	TRBJ1-1	15	TRBV6-2/TRBV6-3	many	TGTGCCAGCAGTTACTCCGACGGCCTGAACACTGAAGCTTTCTTT	CASSYSDGLNTEAFF
.	TRBJ2-2	14	TRBV6-5	few	TGTGCCAGCAGTTACTCGAAAAGGACCGGGGAGCTGTTTTTT	CASSYSKRTGELFF
TRBD1	TRBJ2-5	15	TRBV28	many	TGTGCCAGCAGTTTACCCTCGGGACAGGGAAAGACCCAGTACTTC	CASSLPSGQGKTQYF
TRBD2	TRBJ2-1	21	TRBV6-2/TRBV6-3	many	TGTGCCAGCAGTTCAATTTCTAGCGGGAAGTCCCTAACCGGCTCCTACAATGAGCAGTTCTTC	CASSSISSGKSLTGSYNEQFF
.	TRBJ2-5	16	TRBV3-1	many	TGTGCCAGCAGCTATGAGGGCCCGACTGGCCAAGAGACCCAGTACTTC	CASSYEGPTGQETQYF
TRBD1	TRBJ1-5	13	TRBV7-2	.	TGTGCCAGCAGATTACAGGGGGATCAGCCCCAGCATTTT	CASRLQGDQPQHF
TRBD2	TRBJ2-1	15	TRBV6-2/TRBV6-3	.	TGTGCCAGCAGTCGAGGGACTAGCGCCGACAATGAGCAGTTCTTC	CASSRGTSADNEQFF
.	TRBJ1-6	16	TRBV2	many	TGTGCCAGCAGTGAACGGGGGGGAGTTAAAAATTCACCCCTCCACTTT	CASSERGGVKNSPLHF
TRBD2	TRBJ2-5	16	TRBV3-1	many	TGTGCCAGCAGCCAAGATCTGGTAGCGGGGCGGGAGACCCAGTACTTC	CASSQDLVAGRETQYF
.	TRBJ1-5	15	TRBV7-2	many	TGTGCCAGCAGCTTCTCGGGACGGAGCAATCAGCCCCAGCATTTT	CASSFSGRSNQPQHF
TRBD1	TRBJ2-2	16	TRBV4-3	few	TGCGCCAGCAGCCTAATGACAGGGACAGGCACCGGGGAGCTGTTTTTT	CASSLMTGTGTGELFF
.	TRBJ1-4	19	TRBV28	many	TGTGCCAGCAGTTTGCGGATCGCGCGGGAGGGAGCAACTAATGAAAAACTGTTTTTT	CASSLRIAREGATNEKLFF
.	TRBJ2-5	18	TRBV20-1	many	TGCAGTGCAAAGAAACCAAGGAGGGCTGTGGTTCGGGGGGAGACCCAGTACTTC	CSAKKPRRAVVRGETQYF
TRBD1	TRBJ2-2	15	TRBV7-9	few	TGTGCCAGCAGCTCGCAGGGGGCAATCGCCGGGGAGCTGTTTTTT	CASSSQGAIAGELFF
.	TRBJ1-5	17	TRBV6-2/TRBV6-3	many	TGTGCCAGCAGTTACTCGGAGGACTACTATGGCAATCAGCCCCAGCATTTT	CASSYSEDYYGNQPQHF
TRBD2	TRBJ2-2	18	TRBV11-2	many	TGTGCCAGCAGCTTAGATCCTAGACTAGCGGGAGTTACCGGGGAGCTGTTTTTT	CASSLDPRLAGVTGELFF
TRBD1	TRBJ1-5	16	TRBV19	many	TGTGCCAGTAGTATCGGGACAGGGTCCAGCAATCAGCCCCAGCATTTT	CASSIGTGSSNQPQHF
TRBD1	TRBJ1-1	14	TRBV12-3/TRBV12-4	many	TGTGCCAGCAGCCGAGGACAGGGAAACACTGAAGCTTTCTTT	CASSRGQGNTEAFF
TRBD2	TRBJ2-7	16	TRBV7-2	.	TGTGCCAGCAGCATGACTAGCGGGATTTACTCCTACGAGCAGTACTTC	CASSMTSGIYSYEQYF
TRBD2	TRBJ2-7	15	TRBV20-1	many	TGCAGTGGATCCAGACCGACTAGCGGGAGCCACGAGCAGTACTTC	CSGSRPTSGSHEQYF
TRBD2	TRBJ2-2	15	TRBV3-1	.	TGTGCCAGCAGCCGAGGACTAGCGGGGTCCGGGGAGCTGTTTTTT	CASSRGLAGSGELFF
.	TRBJ1-1	14	TRBV6-1	many	TGTGCCAGCAGCTCCTTGGGCGGGGCGACTGAAGCTTTCTTT	CASSSLGGATEAFF
.	TRBJ2-6	17	TRBV6-1	.	TGTGCCAGCAGTCCTCGCTTTGTGGGGTCTGGGGCCAACGTCCTGACTTTC	CASSPRFVGSGANVLTF
.	TRBJ2-7	15	TRBV9	.	TGTGCCAGCAGCGTGGGCCCCTTTGGCTCCTACGAGCAGTACTTC	CASSVGPFGSYEQYF
.	TRBJ1-1	13	TRBV12-3/TRBV12-4	many	TGTGCCAGCAGTGTCACAGTGAACACTGAAGCTTTCTTT	CASSVTVNTEAFF
.	TRBJ2-5	13	TRBV12-3/TRBV12-4	many	TGTGCCAGCAGTTTTTACGGGGAAGAGACCCAGTACTTC	CASSFYGEETQYF
TRBD2	TRBJ2-2	15	TRBV2	many	TGTGCCAGCAGGCGGGCTAGCGGGAGAACCGGGGAGCTGTTTTTT	CASRRASGRTGELFF
TRBD1	TRBJ2-7	15	TRBV7-6	.	TGTGCCAGCAGCTTCGAGACAGGGGGTATTTACGAGCAGTACTTC	CASSFETGGIYEQYF
.	TRBJ1-1	15	TRBV18	many	TGTGCCAGCTCACCACGGACCCTCATGAACACTGAAGCTTTCTTT	CASSPRTLMNTEAFF